One and the same sample provided the 29 T cell receptor beta chains below, sequenced in a study of neurological immune-mediated disorders. TCRdb independently ran MiXCR on the 5' RACE reads; one entry per CDR3 protein. Of tens of thousands of distinct CDR3 sequences detected, roughly 7% appear once; the ten largest clones hold roughly 4.4%. The sequenced material came from PBMCs. The receptors derive from a woman in her forties in good health.

This clonotype was counted at least ten times. V usage is TRBV29-1 and J usage is TRBJ2-3; no definite D call. The CDR3 covers 9 residues. Germline-derived CDR1 and CDR2 are SQVTM and ANQGSEA. The V gene lost 7 bases and the J gene lost 5 bases, with 4 bases spanning the gap. CDR3 region: CSDQDTQYF. The DNA of the CDR3 is TGCAGCGATCAAGATACGCAGTATTTT.

The sample holds many counts of this clonotype. V and J are TRBV20-1 and TRBJ2-3; TRBD1 aligns across 7 bases. The CDR3 runs 15 residues. The trim removed 3 bases at V and 2 bases at J, leaving 8 bases unmatched. Germline V gene sequence: CDR1 DFQATT, CDR2 SNEGSKA (reference sequence). The CDR3 DNA reads as TGCAGTGCTAGCACCGAAGACAGGGACACAGATACGCAGTATTTT. This encodes CSASTEDRDTDTQYF.

This clonotype showed up many times. The CDR3 nucleotides are TGCAGCGTTGATAACAGCGGGGGAGGGACAGATACGCAGTATTTT. It is translated as CSVDNSGGGTDTQYF. The V call is TRBV29-1, the J call TRBJ2-3; 8 bases fit TRBD2. Losses at the gene ends were 3 bases for V and 3 bases for J; bases not matched to a gene: 8. CDR3 size: 15 residues. Germline loops: CDR1 SQVTM, CDR2 ANQGSEA.

By frequency in the sample, this clonotype is medium-sized. This chain joins TRBV7-9 and TRBJ1-1; D ambiguous. V was shortened by 5 bases and J by 6 bases, with 28 bases between the two germline ends. The V gene's germline CDR1 is SEHNR and CDR2 FQNEAQ (reference sequence). The CDR3 totals 18 residues. CDR3 sequence (DNA): TGTGCCAGCAGCGCCATAATGGGAGAAAGGGCGATTAGGGCTGAAGCTTTCTTT. Residues: CASSAIMGERAIRAEAFF.

There are many counts of this clonotype. The chain has TRBV25-1 and TRBJ2-1; 9 bases fit TRBD2. The trim removed 3 bases at V and 5 bases at J, leaving 8 bases unmatched. Germline values: CDR1 MGHDK, CDR2 SYGVNS. The CDR3 spans 16 residues. The DNA of the CDR3 is TGTGCCAGCAGTGACCAGGGACTAGCTCTAAACAATGAGCAGTTCTTC. It is translated as CASSDQGLALNNEQFF.

Ten or more counts support this clonotype. This chain connects TRBV29-1 to TRBJ1-1; 9 nucleotides line up with TRBD1. Germline CDR1 SQVTM, CDR2 ANQGSEA. This CDR3 has 14 amino acids. J was trimmed by 1 base and V by 6 bases; bases with no gene match: 6. The CDR3 DNA reads as TGCAGCGTCGACAGGGGGGGGGGGAACACTGAAGCTTTCTTT. Protein sequence: CSVDRGGGNTEAFF. Drawing the rest from reference TRBV29-1 and TRBJ1-1, the complete variable domain is SAVISQKPSRDICQRGTSLTIQCQVDSQVTMMFWYRQQPGQSLTLIATANQGSEATYESGFVIDKFPISRPNLTFSTLTVSNMSPEDSSIYLCSVDRGGGNTEAFFGQGTRLTVV.

At least ten counts were recorded for this clonotype. The V and J genes are TRBV7-8 and TRBJ1-4; D gene ambiguous. Germline V lookup: CDR1 SGHVS, CDR2 FQNEAQ. Trimming stripped 0 bases from V and 3 bases from J, with 17 bases between. The length of the CDR3 is 18 residues. CDR3 DNA sequence: TGTGCCAGCAGCTTAGCTTTACCGGGCCCTTCCTCTAATGAAAAACTGTTTTTT. Its protein product is CASSLALPGPSSNEKLFF.

This clonotype was observed at least ten times. This sequence joins TRBV29-1 and TRBJ2-5, with 7 bases matching TRBD1. Germline CDR1 and CDR2: SQVTM and ANQGSEA. CDR3 length: 12 residues. Trimming cost V 4 bases and J 2 bases; bases outside gene matches: 1. DNA of the CDR3: TGCAGCGTTGTGGGACAGCAAGAGACCCAGTACTTC. It translates to CSVVGQQETQYF.

This clonotype came up many times. The rearrangement uses TRBV9 and TRBJ1-2; a possible D gene is TRBD1 (5 bases). The V and J ends lost 0 bases and 8 bases respectively, with 14 bases between them. Germline assignment: CDR1 SGDLS and CDR2 YYNGEE. The CDR3 runs 14 residues. This CDR3 is CASSVGIGAEGYTF. Here the CDR3 DNA reads TGTGCCAGCAGCGTAGGTATAGGGGCGGAAGGCTACACCTTC. Full variable domain (outside the CDR3, taken from reference TRBV9 and TRBJ1-2): DSGVTQTPKHLITATGQRVTLRCSPRSGDLSVYWYQQSLDQGLQFLIQYYNGEERAKGNILERFSAQQFPDLHSELNLSSLELGDSALYFCASSVGIGAEGYTFGSGTRLTVV.

This clonotype came up many times. The chain combines TRBV5-1 with TRBJ1-4; possibly TRBD1 for D (5 bases). CDR1 and CDR2 from the germline V gene are SGHRS and YFSETQ. The length of the CDR3 is 17 residues. Trimming took 1 base from V and 0 from J, leaving 13 bases between them. CDR3 sequence: CASSLYGGRATNEKLFF. DNA for the CDR3: TGCGCCAGCAGCTTGTACGGGGGAAGGGCAACTAATGAAAAACTGTTTTTT.

This clonotype was observed at least ten times. The CDR3 DNA reads as TGCAGTGCGCAAGCGGGACTTGGGCGGTATACGCAGTATTTT. It yields the protein CSAQAGLGRYTQYF. The chain uses TRBV20-1 and TRBJ2-3; the match to TRBD2 covers 7 bases. The V and J ends lost 6 bases and 7 bases, in that order; junction bases with no gene match: 13. Germline CDR1 is DFQATT and CDR2 is SNEGSKA (reference sequence). CDR3 length: 14 amino acids.

This clonotype has ten or more counts. The chain carries TRBV20-1 and TRBJ1-6; D uncertain. Germline assignment: CDR1 DFQATT and CDR2 SNEGSKA (reference sequence). The CDR3 loop spans 12 amino acids. V was clipped by 0 bases and J by 8 bases, with 5 bases between them. This chain's CDR3 is CSARDLDSPLHF. In DNA, the CDR3 is TGCAGTGCTAGAGATCTGGATTCACCCCTCCACTTT.

In its sample, this clonotype was seen many times. The V call is TRBV7-9, the J call TRBJ1-6; tentatively, D is TRBD1 (5 bases). V lost 0 bases, J lost 7 bases, and 7 bases lay in between. Germline V gives CDR1 SEHNR, CDR2 FQNEAQ (reference sequence). CDR3 length equals 14 residues. CDR3 protein: CASSLAGGNSPLHF. DNA for the CDR3: TGTGCCAGCAGCTTAGCCGGGGGAAATTCACCCCTCCACTTT.

There are a few counts of this clonotype. The chain carries TRBV12-3 or TRBV12-4 and TRBJ1-1; D ambiguous. Trimming took 2 bases from V and 4 from J, leaving 8 bases between them. This CDR3 comprises 13 residues. The DNA for the CDR3 is TGTGCCAGCAGTTTAATTGGTCCCACTGAAGCTTTCTTT. It encodes CASSLIGPTEAFF.

This clonotype was recorded many times. This sequence joins TRBV20-1 and TRBJ2-2, with D possibly matching TRBD2 (7 bases). Trimming shortened V by 0 bases and J by 3 bases, and 14 bases separated the two germline ends. Germline CDR1 reads DFQATT; CDR2 reads SNEGSKA (reference sequence). The CDR3 has 16 residues. This CDR3 is CSARDGGGRDTGELFF. The DNA for the CDR3 is TGCAGTGCTAGAGATGGGGGCGGGAGAGACACCGGGGAGCTGTTTTTT.

Turning to this clonotype: One end of the junction is discordant with germline, which a read error may explain. The V call is TRBV7-2, the J call TRBJ2-2; weak D call: TRBD1 (6 bases). The CDR3 runs to 16 residues. CDR1 is SGHTA, CDR2 FQGNSA, per germline. CDR3 sequence: CASSIPGQSNNGDLFF. CDR3 DNA: TGTGCCAGCAGTATACCAGGACAGTCGAACAACGGGGATCTGTTTTTT.

This clonotype was seen repeatedly, ten times or more. This chain connects TRBV24-1 to TRBJ2-1; TRBD1 is a possible D gene (5 bases). V lost 0 bases to trimming and J lost 8 bases, with 10 bases between them. CDR3 length: 14 residues. Germline V gives CDR1 KGHDR, CDR2 SFDVKD. The CDR3 DNA reads as TGTGCCACCAGTGATTTGTATAGGGGCGATGAGCAGTTCTTC. This sequence encodes CATSDLYRGDEQFF.

At least ten counts were recorded for this clonotype. V is TRBV20-1 and J is TRBJ2-1, with 8 bases matching TRBD2. Germline V gene sequence: CDR1 DFQATT, CDR2 SNEGSKA (reference sequence). CDR3 length: 13 residues. The CDR3 here is CSLEVAGTNEQFF. The DNA of the CDR3 is TGCTCGCTAGAGGTAGCGGGAACCAATGAGCAGTTCTTC.

This clonotype was seen at least ten times. The gene calls are TRBV5-1 and TRBJ1-1, with D perhaps TRBD1 (6 bases). In germline, CDR1 is SGHRS, CDR2 YFSETQ. V dropped 6 bases and J dropped 2 bases, with 11 bases sitting between them. CDR3 size: 13 residues. CDR3 nucleotides: TGCGCCAGCACCAGACAGGAAAACACTGAAGCTTTCTTT. This codes for CASTRQENTEAFF. The variable domain in full, with the rest retrieved from reference TRBV5-1 and TRBJ1-1, is KAGVTQTPRYLIKTRGQQVTLSCSPISGHRSVSWYQQTPGQGLQFLFEYFSETQRNKGNFPGRFSGRQFSNSRSEMNVSTLELGDSALYLCASTRQENTEAFFGQGTRLTVV.

This clonotype came up many times. V is TRBV11-2 and J is TRBJ1-2, with TRBD1 matching over 9 bases. Germline trimming cut 5 bases from V and 4 bases from J; bases unmatched to any gene: 8. Germline CDR1 reads SGHAT; CDR2 reads FQNNGV. The CDR3 is 15 amino acids. The chain's CDR3 is CASSVQGAGAYGYTF. CDR3 in DNA: TGTGCCAGCAGCGTACAGGGGGCAGGAGCCTATGGCTACACCTTC. The full variable domain, in which reference TRBV11-2 and TRBJ1-2 provide the parts outside the CDR3, is EAGVAQSPRYKIIEKRQSVAFWCNPISGHATLYWYQQILGQGPKLLIQFQNNGVVDDSQLPKDRFSAERLKGVDSTLKIQPAKLEDSAVYLCASSVQGAGAYGYTFGSGTRLTVV.

This clonotype was observed at least ten times. This rearrangement joins TRBV18 to TRBJ2-5; TRBD2 aligns across 7 bases. From germline, CDR1 is KGHSH and CDR2 LQKENI. The CDR3 is made up of 14 amino acids. V lost 2 bases, J lost 4 bases, and 4 bases stayed unmatched. The CDR3 here is CASSPAQRGETQYF. For the CDR3, the DNA is TGTGCCAGCTCACCAGCTCAGCGGGGAGAGACCCAGTACTTC.

The sample holds a few counts of this clonotype. The chain links TRBV9 to TRBJ2-2; 7 bases agree with TRBD2. CDR1 is SGDLS and CDR2 is YYNGEE in the germline V gene. V shed 3 bases and J 4 bases; nucleotides not matched to a gene: 6. The CDR3 loop spans 15 amino acids. The CDR3 protein is CASSARTRGTGELFF. The CDR3 DNA is TGTGCCAGCAGCGCCAGGACTAGAGGCACCGGGGAGCTGTTTTTT.

This clonotype was recorded many times. The chain combines TRBV29-1 with TRBJ2-5; 7 bases fit TRBD2. This CDR3 spans 16 amino acids. In germline, CDR1 is SQVTM, CDR2 ANQGSEA. The V gene end was trimmed by 0 bases and the J gene end by 1 base; junction bases not matched to a gene: 8. CDR3 nucleotides: TGCAGCGTTGAAGATCGCCTAGCGGAGTCCCAAGAGACCCAGTACTTC. Encoded protein: CSVEDRLAESQETQYF.

This clonotype was counted at least ten times. V gene TRBV28 combines with J gene TRBJ2-7; no clear D. The CDR3 loop spans 15 amino acids. V was clipped by 5 bases and J by 3 bases, with 17 bases between them. Germline V lookup: CDR1 MDHEN, CDR2 SYDVKM. DNA of the CDR3: TGTGCCAGCAGTCCTCTAGACCTAATGGGCTACGAGCAGTACTTC. It translates to CASSPLDLMGYEQYF.

At least ten counts were recorded for this clonotype. The V call is TRBV4-2, the J call TRBJ2-3; no firm D call. The V and J ends lost 1 base and 6 bases respectively, with 14 bases between them. CDR3 size: 15 residues. Germline V lookup: CDR1 LGHNA, CDR2 YNFKEQ. The CDR3: CASSQVSALLDTQYF. Written as DNA, the CDR3 is TGTGCCAGCAGCCAAGTTTCGGCCCTTCTGGATACGCAGTATTTT.

This clonotype was detected many times. J is TRBJ2-2 and V is TRBV4-1; TRBD1 agrees at 9 bases. Trimming at V came to 1 base and at J to 7 bases, leaving 19 bases not matched to a gene. This CDR3 contains 20 residues. The germline gives CDR1 MGHRA, CDR2 YSYEKL. CDR3 in amino acids: CASSQVRGSRDRVKDGELFF. The CDR3 nucleotides are TGCGCCAGCAGCCAAGTTAGGGGCTCCCGGGACAGGGTTAAAGACGGGGAGCTGTTTTTT.

This clonotype was counted many times. The gene calls are TRBV7-9 and TRBJ2-5; TRBD2 matches at 10 bases. Germline V gene lookup returns CDR1 SEHNR and CDR2 FQNEAQ (reference sequence). The V segment lost 6 bases and the J segment 5 bases; nucleotides outside the gene matches: 0. This CDR3 is 12 amino acids long. CDR3 region: CASRGLAETQYF. The CDR3 nucleotides are TGTGCCAGCAGGGGACTAGCGGAGACCCAGTACTTC.

This clonotype has at least ten counts. The genes are TRBV10-3 and TRBJ2-1; perhaps TRBD1 as D (6 bases). Trimming removed 6 bases from V and 1 base from J, with 16 bases in between. The CDR3 has 16 amino acids. Per germline, CDR1 ENHRY and CDR2 SYGVKD. The CDR3 DNA follows: TGTGCCATCAGGCCGAACCAGGGGAGTTCCTACAATGAGCAGTTCTTC. It translates to CAIRPNQGSSYNEQFF.

Only one count was recorded for this clonotype. This sequence may be a read error, since a much larger clone differs from it by one base. V is TRBV5-1 and J is TRBJ2-7, with D uncertain. CDR1 is SGHRS and CDR2 is YFSETQ in the germline V gene. The CDR3 is made up of 12 amino acids. The CDR3 protein is CAISFNGDEQYF. The CDR3 DNA is TGCGCCATCAGCTTCAATGGCGACGAGCAGTACTTC. Using reference TRBV5-1 and TRBJ2-7 for the parts outside the CDR3, the full variable domain is KAGVTQTPRYLIKTRGQQVTLSCSPISGHRSVSWYQQTPGQGLQFLFEYFSETQRNKGNFPGRFSGRQFSNSRSEMNVSTLELGDSALYLCAISFNGDEQYFGPGTRLTVT.